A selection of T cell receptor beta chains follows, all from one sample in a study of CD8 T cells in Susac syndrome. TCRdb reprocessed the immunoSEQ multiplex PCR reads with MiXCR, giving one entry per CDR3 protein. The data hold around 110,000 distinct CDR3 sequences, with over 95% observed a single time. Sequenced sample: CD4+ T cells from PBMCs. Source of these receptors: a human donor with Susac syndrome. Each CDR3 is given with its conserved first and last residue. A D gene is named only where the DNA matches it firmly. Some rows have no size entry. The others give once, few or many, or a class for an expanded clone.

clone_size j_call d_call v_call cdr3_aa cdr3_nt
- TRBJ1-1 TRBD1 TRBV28 CASSWGQAGREAFF TGTGCCAGCAGCTGGGGACAGGCCGGCCGTGAGGCTTTCTTT
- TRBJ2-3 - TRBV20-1 CSGLGAQSDTQYF TGCAGTGGGCTGGGGGCGCAGTCGGATACGCAGTATTTT
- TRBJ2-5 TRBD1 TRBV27 CASSLQGAAETQYF TGTGCCAGCAGTTTGCAGGGGGCGGCGGAGACCCAGTACTTC
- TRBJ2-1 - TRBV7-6 CASSLGPGAHHSIF TGTGCCAGCAGCTTAGGGCCAGGGGCCCACCACTCAATCTTC
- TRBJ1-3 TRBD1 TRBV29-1 CSVADRVKGNTIYF TGCAGCGTGGCTGACAGGGTGAAAGGAAACACCATATATTTT
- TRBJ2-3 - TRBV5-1 CASSLAMTGVAQYF TGCGCCAGCAGCTTGGCCATGACGGGAGTGGCGCAGTATTTT
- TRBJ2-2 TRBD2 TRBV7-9 CASSRSTGGSTGELFF TGTGCCAGCAGCCGCTCCACGGGAGGGTCTACCGGGGAGCTGTTTTTT
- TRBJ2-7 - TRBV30 CAWSVGAGRHF TGTGCCTGGAGTGTAGGAGCCGGGCGGCACTTC
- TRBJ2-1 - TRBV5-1 CASSFLAYNEQFF TGCGCCAGCAGCTTCTTAGCCTACAATGAGCAGTTCTTC
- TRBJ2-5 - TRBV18 CASSASQETQYF TGTGCCAGCTCAGCGAGCCAAGAGACCCAGTACTTC
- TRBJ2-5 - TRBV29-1 CSVVGLDQETQYF TGCAGCGTTGTTGGTCTAGACCAAGAGACCCAGTACTTC
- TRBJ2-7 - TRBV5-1 CASRSGTGVYEQYF TGCGCCAGCCGATCTGGGACGGGGGTCTACGAGCAGTACTTC
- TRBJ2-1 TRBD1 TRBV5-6 CASSFLGDRGRNEQFF TGTGCCAGCAGCTTCCTCGGGGACAGGGGACGTAATGAGCAGTTCTTC
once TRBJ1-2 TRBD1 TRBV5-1 CASRRGWTGDTNYGYTF TGCGCCAGCAGGCGGGGATGGACAGGCGATACTAACTATGGCTACACCTTC
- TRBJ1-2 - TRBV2 CASRVDNYGYTF TGTGCCAGCCGGGTCGATAACTATGGCTACACCTTC
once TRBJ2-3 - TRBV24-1 CATGDPRTDTQYF TGTGCCACGGGCGACCCAAGGACGGATACGCAGTATTTT
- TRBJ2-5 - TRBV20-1 CSARIKETQYF TGCAGTGCTAGAATTAAAGAGACCCAGTACTTC
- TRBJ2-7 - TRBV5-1 CASSTFRDGTYEQYF TGCGCCAGCAGCACATTCCGGGACGGGACCTACGAGCAGTACTTC
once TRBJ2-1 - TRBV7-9 CASSRPEGPRNEQFF TGTGCCAGCAGCCGTCCGGAGGGCCCCAGGAATGAGCAGTTCTTC
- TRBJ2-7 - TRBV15 CATSRVSHGYEQYF TGTGCCACCAGCAGAGTGTCACACGGCTACGAGCAGTACTTC
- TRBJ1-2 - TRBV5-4 CASSLDAETGTF TGTGCCAGCAGCTTGGATGCGGAAACGGGAACCTTC
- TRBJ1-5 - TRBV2 CASSVQAQYQPQHF TGTGCCAGCAGTGTCCAAGCACAATATCAGCCCCAGCATTTT
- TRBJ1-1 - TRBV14 CASSQEDAGAFF TGTGCCAGCAGCCAAGAAGACGCAGGAGCTTTCTTT
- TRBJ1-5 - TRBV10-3 CAIGATGGQPQHF TGTGCCATCGGAGCGACAGGCGGACAGCCCCAGCATTTT
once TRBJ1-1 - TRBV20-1 CSARDWQREAFF TGCAGTGCTAGAGATTGGCAGAGAGAAGCTTTCTTT
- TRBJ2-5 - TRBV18 CASSPFGSQETQYF TGTGCCAGCTCACCGTTCGGGTCACAAGAGACCCAGTACTTC
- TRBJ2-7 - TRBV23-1 CALDRAGQYF TGCGCCCTCGATCGAGCCGGGCAGTACTTC
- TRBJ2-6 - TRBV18 CASSTGANVLTF TGTGCCAGCTCGACTGGGGCCAACGTCCTGACTTTC
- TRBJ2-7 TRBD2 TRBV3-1 CASSQDRASGRSQYPRSEQYF TGTGCCAGCAGCCAAGATCGGGCTAGCGGGAGATCCCAATATCCCCGGAGCGAGCAGTACTTC
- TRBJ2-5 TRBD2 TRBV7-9 CASSGGTSGSLQETQYF TGTGCCAGCAGCGGCGGGACTAGCGGGAGCTTACAAGAGACCCAGTACTTC
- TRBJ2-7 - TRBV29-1 CSVRPDHLEQYF TGCAGCGTCCGACCCGACCACCTCGAGCAGTACTTC
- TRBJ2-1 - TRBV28 CAIENGYNEQFF TGTGCCATAGAGAACGGCTACAATGAGCAGTTCTTC
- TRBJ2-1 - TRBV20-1 CSARTPPYNEQFF TGCAGTGCTAGGACGCCTCCGTACAATGAGCAGTTCTTC
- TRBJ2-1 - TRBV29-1 CSVANGYNEQFF TGCAGCGTTGCGAACGGATACAATGAGCAGTTCTTC
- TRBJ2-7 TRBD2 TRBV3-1 CASSLGTSGNAEQYF TGTGCCAGCAGCCTAGGGACTAGCGGGAACGCGGAGCAGTACTTC
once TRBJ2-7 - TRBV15 CATSNQLGPYEQYF TGTGCCACCAGCAATCAACTCGGGCCCTACGAGCAGTACTTC
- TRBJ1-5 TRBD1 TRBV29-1 CSVIRDRDTAQHF TGCAGCGTTATCCGGGACAGGGATACAGCCCAGCATTTT
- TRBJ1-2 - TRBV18 CASSPLSNANYGYTF TGTGCCAGCTCACCGTTATCCAACGCTAACTATGGCTACACCTTC
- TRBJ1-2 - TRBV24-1 CATSDPTLGRYGYTF TGTGCCACCAGTGATCCCACCCTCGGACGTTATGGCTACACCTTC
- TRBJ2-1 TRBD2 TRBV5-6 CASSSLAGVSYNEQFF TGTGCCAGCAGCTCTCTAGCGGGAGTCTCCTACAATGAGCAGTTCTTC
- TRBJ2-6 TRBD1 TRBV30 CAWNLDRVPGANVLTF TGTGCCTGGAACTTGGACAGGGTCCCCGGGGCCAACGTCCTGACTTTC
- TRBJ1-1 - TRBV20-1 CSAGGGDSEAFF TGCAGTGCCGGAGGGGGGGACTCTGAAGCTTTCTTT
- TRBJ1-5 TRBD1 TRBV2 CASSEVFRDRRQPQHF TGTGCCAGCAGTGAGGTATTCCGGGACAGGCGACAGCCCCAGCATTTT
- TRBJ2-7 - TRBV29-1 CSVVGGHSYEQYF TGCAGCGTTGTTGGTGGGCACTCCTACGAGCAGTACTTC
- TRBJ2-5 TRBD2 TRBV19 CASSIVPGGPPGTQYF TGTGCCAGTAGTATCGTCCCGGGAGGTCCCCCCGGGACCCAGTACTTC
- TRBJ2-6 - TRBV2 CASIPVLSGANVLTF TGTGCCAGCATCCCAGTATTGTCTGGGGCCAACGTCCTGACTTTC
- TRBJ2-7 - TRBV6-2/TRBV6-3 CASSYPGRLSYEQYF TGTGCCAGCAGTTACCCCGGACGCCTCTCCTACGAGCAGTACTTC
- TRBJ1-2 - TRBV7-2 CASGKDRTLGYGYTF TGTGCCAGCGGAAAAGATCGGACATTGGGTTATGGCTACACCTTC
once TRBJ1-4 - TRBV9 CASSPGGINEKLFF TGTGCCAGCAGCCCTGGGGGTATTAATGAAAAACTGTTTTTT
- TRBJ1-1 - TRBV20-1 CSAGPKNTEAFF TGCAGTGCGGGGCCTAAGAACACTGAAGCTTTCTTT
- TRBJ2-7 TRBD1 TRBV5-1 CASSFLTGGIYEQYF TGCGCCAGCAGCTTTCTTACAGGGGGAATCTACGAGCAGTACTTC
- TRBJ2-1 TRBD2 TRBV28 CASSLRDYQFF TGTGCCAGCAGCTTAAGGGACTACCAGTTCTTC
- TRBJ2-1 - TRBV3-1 CASSQDRSGEQFF TGTGCCAGCAGCCAAGATCGGTCTGGTGAGCAGTTCTTC
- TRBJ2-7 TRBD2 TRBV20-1 CSASAGGYDEQYF TGCAGTGCTAGTGCGGGAGGATATGACGAGCAGTACTTC
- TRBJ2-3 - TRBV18 CASSSGFRTDTQYF TGTGCCAGCTCTTCAGGGTTCCGCACAGATACGCAGTATTTT
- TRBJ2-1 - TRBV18 CASSPGMENEQFF TGTGCCAGCTCACCGGGGATGGAGAATGAGCAGTTCTTC
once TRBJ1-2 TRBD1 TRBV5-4 CASSRGDRVGGYTF TGTGCCAGCAGCCGGGGGGACAGGGTTGGTGGCTACACCTTC
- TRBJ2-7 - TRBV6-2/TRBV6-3 CASSQWDGSYEQYF TGTGCCAGCAGTCAGTGGGACGGATCCTACGAGCAGTACTTC
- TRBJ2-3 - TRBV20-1 CSAIRAASGTDTQYF TGCAGTGCTATTAGAGCGGCTAGCGGCACAGATACGCAGTATTTT
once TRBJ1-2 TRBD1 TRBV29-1 CSVIGQGAGYTF TGCAGCGTAATTGGACAGGGGGCTGGCTACACCTTC